One T cell receptor (beta chain) is described in this entry. What it binds is unknown. In the PCR, 60 Vbeta and 13 Jbeta primers were used. The protocol was immunoSEQ multiplex PCR, while the TCRdb copy is restricted to in-frame clones and leaves out a portion. In the table there are 130,000 or so clones, roughly 87% of which are singletons. The record originates from a study of cytomegalovirus exposure and HLA in healthy donors. Study details: A prior study identified approximately 120 million unique TCR beta sequences from about 180 million T cells. In terms of ancestry, the Caucasian-associated cluster contained about four fifths of the approximately 400 genotyped donors.

Whole-study results and caveats: According to the study, 160 or so TCR beta chains were cytomegalovirus-associated. In a later analysis, at a false discovery rate of 0.05, 15,000 to 20,000 TCR beta sequences matched HLA alleles.

Trimming shortened V by 3 bases and J by 5 bases, and 16 bases separated the two germline ends. Germline lookup yields CDR1 SGHTA and CDR2 FQGTGA. The CDR3 runs 16 residues. The sample comprised PBMCs. V gene TRBV7-3 combines with J gene TRBJ2-2; perhaps TRBD2 as D (6 bases). The receptor was derived from a woman aged 40 to 55 in good health and CMV-seronegative. CDR3 protein: CASSFYPGVVTGELFF. CDR3 DNA: TGTGCCAGCAGCTTTTATCCGGGAGTGGTAACCGGGGAGCTGTTTTTT.